This T cell receptor beta chain was identified in a study of tumor and adjacent non-tumor tissue in lung cancer. Study overall: Stage I to III disease affected 10 men and 5 women aged about 31 to 80. Study-wide results and limits: Patients with more diverse tumor TCRs had worse survival.

Germline assignment: CDR1 KGHSY and CDR2 FQNENV. The CDR3 totals 15 residues. Between the trimmed V and J ends, which lost 4 bases and 0 bases, there was a span of 10 bases. This clonotype was observed at least ten times. Its antigen is unidentified. No cell sorting was done before RNA was extracted from the tissue. Distant lung tissue was collected more than 3 cm away from the tumor edge. TCRbeta libraries were built with three rounds of nested PCR, modified from ARM-PCR. TCRdb fed the multiplex PCR reads into MiXCR, producing one record per CDR3 protein. The sample shows 60,000 to 65,000 distinct CDR3 sequences, around two thirds of them seen only once.

Sequenced sample: distant non-tumor lung tissue. This TCR came from a man in his sixties or seventies with non-small cell lung cancer. This rearrangement joins TRBV16 to TRBJ1-5; no reliable D call. The chain's CDR3 is CASSPLGYSNQPQHF. The DNA for the CDR3 is TGTGCCAGCAGCCCTCTAGGGTATAGCAATCAGCCCCAGCATTTT.